The clone carrying this T cell receptor (beta chain) was found a few times. This record belongs to a study of blood T cell repertoires in COVID-19. Under the authors' procedure: Reference gene primer amplification yielded estimated nucleated cell counts. Measured with immunoSEQ multiplex PCR; TCRdb has only the in-frame clones, and not every one. V, J and clone size reflect that table, while D and trimming were determined from the DNA. The repertoire consists of tens of thousands of clones, with about 82% occurring once and the leading ten covering about 5.3%. Looked up from germline, CDR1 is KGHSH and CDR2 is LQKENI. Trimming pared 3 bases from V and 7 bases from J, leaving 18 bases between. The CDR3 totals 16 residues.

This receptor was obtained from a man between 70 and 80 years old with acute or convalescent COVID-19. The sequencing sample was made of peripheral blood. This sequence joins TRBV18 and TRBJ1-4; tentative D call: TRBD1 (6 bases). CDR3 nucleotide sequence: TGTGCCAGCTCACCCCAAGGGCCAGGGGATGGTGAAAAACTGTTTTTT. This gives the protein CASSPQGPGDGEKLFF.